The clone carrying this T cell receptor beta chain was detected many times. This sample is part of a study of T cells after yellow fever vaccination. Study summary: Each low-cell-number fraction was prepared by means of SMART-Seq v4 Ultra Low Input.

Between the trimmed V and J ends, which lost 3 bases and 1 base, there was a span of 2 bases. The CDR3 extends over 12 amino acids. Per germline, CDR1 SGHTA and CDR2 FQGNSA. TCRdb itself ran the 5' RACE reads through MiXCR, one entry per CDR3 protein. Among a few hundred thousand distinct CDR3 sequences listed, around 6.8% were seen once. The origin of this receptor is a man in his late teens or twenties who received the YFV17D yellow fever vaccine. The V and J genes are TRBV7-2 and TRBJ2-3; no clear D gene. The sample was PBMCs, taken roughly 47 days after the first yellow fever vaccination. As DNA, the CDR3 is TGTGCCAGCAGCTTCGGCACAGATACGCAGTATTTT. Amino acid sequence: CASSFGTDTQYF. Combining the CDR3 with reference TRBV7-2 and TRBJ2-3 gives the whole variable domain GAGVSQSPSNKVTEKGKDVELRCDPISGHTALYWYRQSLGQGLEFLIYFQGNSAPDKSGLPSDRFSAERTGGSVSTLTIQRTQQEDSAVYLCASSFGTDTQYFGPGTRLTVL.